Listed below are T cell receptor beta chains from one sample, sequenced in a study of blood T cells in healthy people across ages. Via MiXCR, TCRdb re-called the 5' RACE reads, giving one row per CDR3 protein. Of about 600,000 distinct CDR3 sequences listed, around 48% were seen once; the top ten hold around 24%. Specimen: blood. The receptors here all came from an older man in good health. The CDR3 runs from the conserved cysteine through the conserved F or W. D genes are given only for firm matches. Where a row states a size, it is once, few, many or the class of an expanded clone; other rows omit it.

V: TRBV6-2/TRBV6-3
D: TRBD2
J: TRBJ2-3
size: .
DNA: TGTGCCAGCAGTTCGCAATGGACTAGCGGGAGGGTTCGAGCAGATACGCAGTATTTT
CDR3: CASSSQWTSGRVRADTQYF

V: TRBV4-1
D: .
J: TRBJ1-1
size: few
DNA: TGCGCCAGCAGCGCCCAAGGGAGATACAACACTGAAGCTTTCTTT
CDR3: CASSAQGRYNTEAFF

V: TRBV6-6
D: TRBD2
J: TRBJ2-4
size: .
DNA: TGTGCCAGCAGCCGGAGCGGGAGGGCCGAAGGAAGCAGTCAGTACTTC
CDR3: CASSRSGRAEGSSQYF

V: TRBV7-2
D: .
J: TRBJ2-1
size: few
DNA: TGTGCCAGCAGCTTAGATGTGGGTAATAAGGTGCAGTTCTTC
CDR3: CASSLDVGNKVQFF

V: TRBV12-3/TRBV12-4
D: TRBD2
J: TRBJ2-1
size: .
DNA: TGTGCCAGCAGTTTGTACGGAAGAGCACTAGCGGGGGACAATGAGCAGTTCTTC
CDR3: CASSLYGRALAGDNEQFF

V: TRBV7-2
D: .
J: TRBJ2-3
size: .
DNA: TGTGCCAGCAGCCCGGGGACCGCCCAGATCCACGATACGCAGTATTTT
CDR3: CASSPGTAQIHDTQYF

V: TRBV29-1
D: .
J: TRBJ1-2
size: .
DNA: TGCAGCGTTGAAATGTTTAACTATGGCTACACCTTC
CDR3: CSVEMFNYGYTF

V: TRBV7-2
D: .
J: TRBJ2-3
size: few
DNA: TGTGCCAGCAGCTTAGTTGCGGCGGGGCGAGCAGATACGCAGTATTTT
CDR3: CASSLVAAGRADTQYF

V: TRBV29-1
D: .
J: TRBJ2-7
size: .
DNA: TGCAGCGTTACCAGGGTCGACGAGCAGTACTTC
CDR3: CSVTRVDEQYF

V: TRBV24-1
D: .
J: TRBJ2-3
size: .
DNA: TGTGCCACCAGTGATTCCGGCCGAGTTAGGCAGTATTTT
CDR3: CATSDSGRVRQYF

V: TRBV28
D: TRBD1
J: TRBJ1-5
size: once
DNA: TGTGCCAGCAGTTTGGCGGGCAGGGGGTTTTATAGCAATCAGCCCCAGCATTTT
CDR3: CASSLAGRGFYSNQPQHF

V: TRBV10-3
D: .
J: TRBJ2-5
size: .
DNA: TGTGCCTACGGGGGAGTTACGGATGAGCAGTACTTC
CDR3: CAYGGVTDEQYF

V: TRBV29-1
D: .
J: TRBJ2-6
size: once
DNA: TGCAGCGTAACAGGTGGGGCCAACGTCCTGACTTTC
CDR3: CSVTGGANVLTF

V: TRBV5-1
D: .
J: TRBJ2-3
size: few
DNA: TGCGCCAGCAGCGGTGGGACTCCCACAGATACGCAGTATTTT
CDR3: CASSGGTPTDTQYF

V: TRBV7-2
D: .
J: TRBJ1-1
size: .
DNA: TGTGCCAGCAGCACCGCACAGGTGAACACTGAAGCTTTCTTT
CDR3: CASSTAQVNTEAFF

V: TRBV9
D: TRBD2
J: TRBJ2-3
size: .
DNA: TGTGCCAGCAGCGTAGGTGGGACTAGCGGGAGTATAAGCACAGATACGCAGTATTTT
CDR3: CASSVGGTSGSISTDTQYF

V: TRBV7-9
D: .
J: TRBJ1-1
size: few
DNA: TGTGCCAGCAGCTCGTGGCCGGAACAGGGAAGCACTGAAGCTTTCTTT
CDR3: CASSSWPEQGSTEAFF

V: TRBV9
D: .
J: TRBJ2-7
size: .
DNA: TGTGCCAGCAGCGGAGCTTGGGGGATGGCCGAGCAGTACTTC
CDR3: CASSGAWGMAEQYF

V: TRBV6-4
D: TRBD1
J: TRBJ1-2
size: once
DNA: TGTGCCAGCAGAGGAGACAGGGCTGATGGCTACACCTTC
CDR3: CASRGDRADGYTF

V: TRBV12-3/TRBV12-4
D: TRBD1
J: TRBJ2-1
size: few
DNA: TGTGCCAGCGGGCGACAGGGGGCACTCAATGAGCAGTTCTTC
CDR3: CASGRQGALNEQFF

V: TRBV29-1
D: .
J: TRBJ1-4
size: .
DNA: TGCAGCGTTGCGGAAACTAATGAAAAACTGTTTTTT
CDR3: CSVAETNEKLFF

V: TRBV9
D: TRBD1
J: TRBJ2-1
size: few
DNA: TGTGCCAGCAGCTTCCGAGACAGGGGGCTCAACAATGAGCAGTTCTTC
CDR3: CASSFRDRGLNNEQFF

V: TRBV6-6
D: TRBD1
J: TRBJ2-5
size: .
DNA: TGTGCCAGCAGTCCGGACAGGGGGTTTCGGGAGGAGCAGTACTTC
CDR3: CASSPDRGFREEQYF

V: TRBV7-2
D: TRBD1
J: TRBJ1-5
size: .
DNA: TGTGCCAGCAGCTTGACAGGGATGGGCAATCAGCCCCAGCATTTT
CDR3: CASSLTGMGNQPQHF

V: TRBV4-2
D: TRBD1
J: TRBJ2-1
size: .
DNA: TGTGCCAGCAGCCAAGATTACCAGGGGGCGATCGTTAATGAGCAGTTCTTC
CDR3: CASSQDYQGAIVNEQFF

V: TRBV6-4
D: TRBD2
J: TRBJ2-1
size: .
DNA: TGTGCCAGCAGTGACTCAGCGGGAGATTACAATGAGCAGTTCTTC
CDR3: CASSDSAGDYNEQFF

V: TRBV6-2/TRBV6-3
D: .
J: TRBJ2-1
size: few
DNA: TGTGCCGTTACAAGGCGGGACAACAATGAGCAGTTCTTC
CDR3: CAVTRRDNNEQFF

V: TRBV2
D: TRBD1
J: TRBJ2-1
size: .
DNA: TGTGCCAGCAGTGCTAGGACAGGGGGTCTCGATGAGCAGTTCTTC
CDR3: CASSARTGGLDEQFF